These 10 T cell receptor beta chains share one sample of origin, sequenced in a study of cytomegalovirus exposure and HLA in healthy donors. The study ran its PCR with 60 Vbeta and 13 Jbeta primers. Produced via immunoSEQ multiplex PCR; TCRdb's table is partial and in-frame only. The sample records some 170,000 clones, around 79% being singletons. The sample comprised PBMCs. The receptors derive from a middle-aged man in good health and CMV-seronegative.

The chain carries TRBV11-2 and TRBJ2-2, with TRBD2 matching over 7 bases. Germline trimming cut 2 bases from V and 3 bases from J; bases unmatched to any gene: 3. CDR1 is SGHAT and CDR2 is FQNNGV in the germline V gene. The length of the CDR3 is 15 residues. The CDR3 nucleotides read TGTGCCAGCAGCTTAAGCGGGACGGACACCGGGGAGCTGTTTTTT. Protein: CASSLSGTDTGELFF.

The chain employs TRBV27 and TRBJ1-5, with 9 bases matching TRBD1. The junction had 0 bases not matched to a gene; V was cut back by 4 bases and J by 2 bases. From germline, CDR1 is MNHEY and CDR2 SMNVEV (reference sequence). This CDR3 comprises 14 residues. The CDR3 nucleotides are TGTGCCAGCAGTTGGACAGGGGGCAATCAGCCCCAGCATTTT. It is translated as CASSWTGGNQPQHF.

The gene calls are TRBV5-8 and TRBJ2-2; no clear D. Germline assignment: CDR1 SGHTS and CDR2 YDEGEE. The V gene lost 1 base and the J gene lost 6 bases, with 7 bases spanning the gap. The CDR3 totals 13 residues. The CDR3 coding sequence is TGTGCCAGCAGCTTGTTTAGTGCCGGGGAGCTGTTTTTT. Residues: CASSLFSAGELFF. Complete variable domain (other parts from reference TRBV5-8 and TRBJ2-2): EAGVTQSPTHLIKTRGQQATLRCSPISGHTSVYWYQQALGLGLQFLLWYDEGEERNRGNFPPRFSGRQFPNYSSELNVNALELEDSALYLCASSLFSAGELFFGEGSRLTVL.

Concerning this clone itself: One end of the junction does not line up with germline, which may come from a read error. The chain is built from TRBV27 and TRBJ2-6, with D maybe TRBD1 (5 bases). CDR3 length: 15 amino acids. The germline CDR1 and CDR2 sequences are MNHEY and SMNVEV (reference sequence). CDR3 region: CASSLIPSGANGLTF. The CDR3 region has the DNA TGTGCCAGCAGTTTAATTCCGTCTGGGGCCAACGGCCTGACTTTC.

This clone was counted only a few times. This chain connects TRBV7-6 to TRBJ2-1, with TRBD2 identical over 8 bases. The V segment lost 3 bases and the J segment 3 bases; nucleotides outside the gene matches: 13. Per the germline V gene, CDR1 is SGHVS and CDR2 is FNYEAQ. The CDR3 is made up of 18 amino acids. The CDR3 DNA sequence: TGTGCCAGCAGCTTTTTTAGCGGGGCCCTACCGGGCTACAATGAGCAGTTCTTC. Its protein product is CASSFFSGALPGYNEQFF.

The V and J genes are TRBV5-4 and TRBJ2-1; D call uncertain. Trimming shortened V by 3 bases and J by 3 bases, and 10 bases separated the two germline ends. The germline CDR1 and CDR2 sequences are SGHNT and YYREEE (reference sequence). CDR3 size: 14 residues. The CDR3 region has the DNA TGTGCCAGCAGCTCTTCTAGACGCTACAATGAGCAGTTCTTC. It encodes CASSSSRRYNEQFF.

The J gene is TRBJ2-5, the V gene TRBV7-9, with 14 positions matching TRBD2. The CDR3 sequence is 14 residues long. Germline V gene sequence: CDR1 SEHNR, CDR2 FQNEAQ (reference sequence). V lost 5 bases to trimming and J lost 7 bases; unmatched junction nucleotides: 3. CDR3 bases: TGTGCCAGCAGCCATGGGACTAGCGGGGGGACCCAGTACTTC. This gives the protein CASSHGTSGGTQYF.

In DNA, the CDR3 is TGTGCCAGCAGGGGACAGGAGATGTTCTACGAGCAGTACTTC. Translating gives CASRGQEMFYEQYF. The rearrangement joins TRBV7-9 to TRBJ2-7; 8 nucleotides line up with TRBD1. The trim removed 6 bases at V and 3 bases at J, leaving 7 bases unmatched. In germline, CDR1 is SEHNR, CDR2 FQNEAQ (reference sequence). The CDR3 sequence is 14 residues long.

The J gene is TRBJ1-3, the V gene TRBV4-2; D ambiguous. CDR1 and CDR2 (germline): LGHNA, YNFKEQ. The CDR3 extends over 15 amino acids. The germline V and J ends were trimmed by 6 bases and 4 bases, with 16 bases remaining between them. The CDR3 nucleotides read TGTGCCAGCAGTCCAACTACGGGAGCAGGAAACACCATATATTTT. Its translation: CASSPTTGAGNTIYF.

V usage is TRBV6-1 and J usage is TRBJ1-5; 7 positions match TRBD1. CDR3 length equals 16 residues. Germline CDR1 is MNHNS and CDR2 is SASEGT. After removal of 3 bases from V and 2 bases from J, the junction contained 7 bases not matched to a gene. CDR3 in amino acids: CASSERGRGGNQPQHF. The DNA for the CDR3 is TGTGCCAGCAGTGAGAGGGGGCGAGGGGGCAATCAGCCCCAGCATTTT.